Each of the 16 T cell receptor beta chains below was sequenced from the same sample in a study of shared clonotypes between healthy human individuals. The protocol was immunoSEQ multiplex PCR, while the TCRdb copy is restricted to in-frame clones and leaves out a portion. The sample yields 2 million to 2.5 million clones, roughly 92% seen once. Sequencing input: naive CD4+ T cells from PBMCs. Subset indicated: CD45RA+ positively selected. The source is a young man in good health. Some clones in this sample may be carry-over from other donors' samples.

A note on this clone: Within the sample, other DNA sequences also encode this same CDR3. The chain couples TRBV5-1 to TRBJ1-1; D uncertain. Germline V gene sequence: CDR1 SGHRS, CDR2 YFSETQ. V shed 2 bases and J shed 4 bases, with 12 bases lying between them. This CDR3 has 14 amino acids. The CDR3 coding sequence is TGCGCCAGCAGCTTTTCCGGTTGGGGCACTGAAGCTTTCTTT. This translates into CASSFSGWGTEAFF.

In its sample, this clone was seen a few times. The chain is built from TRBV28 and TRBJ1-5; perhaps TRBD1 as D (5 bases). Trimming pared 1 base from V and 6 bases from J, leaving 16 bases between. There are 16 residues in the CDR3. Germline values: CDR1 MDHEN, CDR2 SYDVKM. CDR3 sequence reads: CASSLLDRGVGQPQHF. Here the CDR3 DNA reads TGTGCCAGCAGTTTATTAGACCGGGGGGTCGGTCAGCCCCAGCATTTT.

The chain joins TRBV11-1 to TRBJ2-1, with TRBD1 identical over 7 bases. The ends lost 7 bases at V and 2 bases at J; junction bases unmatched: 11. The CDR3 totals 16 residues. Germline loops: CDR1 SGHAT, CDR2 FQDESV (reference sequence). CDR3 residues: CASNRRTGATYNEQFF. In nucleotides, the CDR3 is TGTGCCAGCAACCGGCGAACAGGGGCCACCTACAATGAGCAGTTCTTC.

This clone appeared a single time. Written as DNA, the CDR3 is TGCAGCGTTGAGACAGGGACGTTAGCCTACGAGCAGTACTTC. Translated, it gives CSVETGTLAYEQYF. The V and J genes are TRBV29-1 and TRBJ2-7, with 7 bases matching TRBD1. The CDR3 contains 14 residues. V shed 3 bases and J 2 bases; nucleotides not matched to a gene: 7. In germline, CDR1 is SQVTM, CDR2 ANQGSEA.

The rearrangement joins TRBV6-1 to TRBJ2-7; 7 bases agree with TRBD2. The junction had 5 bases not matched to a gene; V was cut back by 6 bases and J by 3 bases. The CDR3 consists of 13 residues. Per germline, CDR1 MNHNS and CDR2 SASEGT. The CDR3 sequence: CASSPSGSYEQYF. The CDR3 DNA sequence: TGTGCCAGCAGCCCTAGCGGAAGCTACGAGCAGTACTTC.

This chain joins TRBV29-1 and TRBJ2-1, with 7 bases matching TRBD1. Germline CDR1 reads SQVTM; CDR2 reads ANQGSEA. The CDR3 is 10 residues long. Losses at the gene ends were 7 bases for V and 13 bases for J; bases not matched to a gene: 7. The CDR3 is CSAQTGSQFF. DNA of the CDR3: TGCAGCGCACAGACAGGGTCTCAGTTCTTC.

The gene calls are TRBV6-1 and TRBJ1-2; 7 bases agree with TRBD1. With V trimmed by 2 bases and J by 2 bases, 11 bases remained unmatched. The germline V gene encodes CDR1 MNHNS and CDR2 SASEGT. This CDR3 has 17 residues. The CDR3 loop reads CASSELGVGTVNYGYTF. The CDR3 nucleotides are TGTGCCAGCAGTGAATTAGGCGTAGGGACAGTCAACTATGGCTACACCTTC.

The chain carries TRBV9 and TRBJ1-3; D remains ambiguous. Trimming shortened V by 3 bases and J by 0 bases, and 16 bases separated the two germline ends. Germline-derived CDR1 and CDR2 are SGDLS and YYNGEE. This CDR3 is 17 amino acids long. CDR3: CASSGAGHSSSGNTIYF. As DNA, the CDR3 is TGTGCCAGCAGCGGGGCGGGCCACTCGAGCTCTGGAAACACCATATATTTT. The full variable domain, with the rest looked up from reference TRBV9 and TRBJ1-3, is DSGVTQTPKHLITATGQRVTLRCSPRSGDLSVYWYQQSLDQGLQFLIQYYNGEERAKGNILERFSAQQFPDLHSELNLSSLELGDSALYFCASSGAGHSSSGNTIYFGEGSWLTVV.

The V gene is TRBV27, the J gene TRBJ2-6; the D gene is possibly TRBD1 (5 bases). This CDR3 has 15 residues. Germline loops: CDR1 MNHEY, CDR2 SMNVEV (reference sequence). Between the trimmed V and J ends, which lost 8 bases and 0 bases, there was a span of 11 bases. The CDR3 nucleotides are TGTGCCAGCCGCAGGGCTATCTCTGGGGCCAACGTCCTGACTTTC. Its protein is CASRRAISGANVLTF.

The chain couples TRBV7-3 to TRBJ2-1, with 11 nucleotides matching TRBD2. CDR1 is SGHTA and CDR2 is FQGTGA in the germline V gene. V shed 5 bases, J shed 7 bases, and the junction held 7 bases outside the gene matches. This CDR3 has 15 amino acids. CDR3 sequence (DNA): TGTGCCAGCAGCCCACTAGCGGGAGAGGTAAATGAGCAGTTCTTC. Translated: CASSPLAGEVNEQFF.

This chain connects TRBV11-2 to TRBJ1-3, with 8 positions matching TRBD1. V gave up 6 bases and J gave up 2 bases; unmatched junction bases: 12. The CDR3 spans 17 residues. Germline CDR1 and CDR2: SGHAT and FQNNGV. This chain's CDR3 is CASRYGQGMTTGNTIYF. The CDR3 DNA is TGTGCCAGCAGGTACGGACAGGGAATGACGACTGGAAACACCATATATTTT. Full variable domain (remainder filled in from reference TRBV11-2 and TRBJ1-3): EAGVAQSPRYKIIEKRQSVAFWCNPISGHATLYWYQQILGQGPKLLIQFQNNGVVDDSQLPKDRFSAERLKGVDSTLKIQPAKLEDSAVYLCASRYGQGMTTGNTIYFGEGSWLTVV.

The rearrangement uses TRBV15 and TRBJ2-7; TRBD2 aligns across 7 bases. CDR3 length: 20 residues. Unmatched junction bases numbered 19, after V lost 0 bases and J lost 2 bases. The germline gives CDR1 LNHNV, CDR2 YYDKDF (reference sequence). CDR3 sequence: CATSRDMGKEASGAAYEQYF. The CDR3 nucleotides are TGTGCCACCAGCAGAGATATGGGCAAGGAAGCAAGCGGGGCCGCCTACGAGCAGTACTTC.

For the CDR3, the DNA is TGTGCCAGCAGTTTTGGGACTAGCGGGAGGAACCCTACCTACGAGCAGTACTTC. Its protein is CASSFGTSGRNPTYEQYF. V and J are TRBV28 and TRBJ2-7, with TRBD2 matching over 15 bases. CDR3 length equals 18 residues. Losses at the gene ends were 3 bases for V and 2 bases for J; bases not matched to a gene: 8. Germline V CDR1 and CDR2: MDHEN, SYDVKM. The entire variable domain, with the rest obtained from reference TRBV28 and TRBJ2-7, is as follows: DVKVTQSSRYLVKRTGEKVFLECVQDMDHENMFWYRQDPGLGLRLIYFSYDVKMKEKGDIPEGYSVSREKKERFSLILESASTNQTSMYLCASSFGTSGRNPTYEQYFGPGTRLTVT.

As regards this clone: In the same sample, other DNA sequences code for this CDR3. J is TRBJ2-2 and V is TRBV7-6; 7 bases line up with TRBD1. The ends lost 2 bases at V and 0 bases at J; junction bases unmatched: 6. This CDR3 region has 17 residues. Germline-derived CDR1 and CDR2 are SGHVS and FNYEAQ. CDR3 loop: CASSLPKQGTNTGELFF. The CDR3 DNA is TGTGCCAGCAGCTTACCAAAACAGGGGACGAACACCGGGGAGCTGTTTTTT.

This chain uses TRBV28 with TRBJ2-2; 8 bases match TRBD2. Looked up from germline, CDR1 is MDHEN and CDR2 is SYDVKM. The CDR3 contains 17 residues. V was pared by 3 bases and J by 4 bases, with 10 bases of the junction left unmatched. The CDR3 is CASSFWWSGGGTGELFF. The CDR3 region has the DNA TGTGCCAGCAGTTTTTGGTGGTCGGGAGGGGGCACCGGGGAGCTGTTTTTT.

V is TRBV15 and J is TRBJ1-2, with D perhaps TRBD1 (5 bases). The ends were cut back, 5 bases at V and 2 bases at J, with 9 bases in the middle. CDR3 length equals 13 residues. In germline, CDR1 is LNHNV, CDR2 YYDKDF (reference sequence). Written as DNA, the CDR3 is TGTGCCACCAGCGCCAGGGTCAACTATGGCTACACCTTC. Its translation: CATSARVNYGYTF.